This T cell receptor beta chain was captured in a study of T cells in Graves' hyperthyroidism and ophthalmopathy. Germline-derived CDR1 and CDR2 are MNHEY and SVGEGT. The CDR3 runs 16 residues. Trimming removed 6 bases at V and 4 bases at J, with 16 bases between. Exclusion of a patient resulted from uncontrolled infection, other autoimmune disease, pregnancy or lactation. RNA transcripts provided the source from which TCR beta CDR3 regions were amplified. An initial round of RT-PCR targeting the TCR CDR3 relied on the HTBI primer set. TCRdb re-analysed the multiplex PCR reads in MiXCR, keeping a single row per CDR3 protein. The table records 90,000 to 120,000 distinct CDR3 sequences, 15% to 20% of them present only once. This clonotype was seen more than once but under ten times. Antigen specificity is unknown. General study findings and limits: Ophthalmopathy was told apart from stable hyperthyroidism by a 13 V-J model.

The source is a woman in her forties or fifties with Graves' hyperthyroidism. Sequencing was performed on blood. The V and J genes are TRBV6-2 or TRBV6-3 and TRBJ1-6; possibly TRBD1 for D (6 bases). DNA of the CDR3: TGTGCCAGCAGGGAGGAAGGACAGCGTTATAATTCACCCCTCCACTTT. It translates to CASREEGQRYNSPLHF.